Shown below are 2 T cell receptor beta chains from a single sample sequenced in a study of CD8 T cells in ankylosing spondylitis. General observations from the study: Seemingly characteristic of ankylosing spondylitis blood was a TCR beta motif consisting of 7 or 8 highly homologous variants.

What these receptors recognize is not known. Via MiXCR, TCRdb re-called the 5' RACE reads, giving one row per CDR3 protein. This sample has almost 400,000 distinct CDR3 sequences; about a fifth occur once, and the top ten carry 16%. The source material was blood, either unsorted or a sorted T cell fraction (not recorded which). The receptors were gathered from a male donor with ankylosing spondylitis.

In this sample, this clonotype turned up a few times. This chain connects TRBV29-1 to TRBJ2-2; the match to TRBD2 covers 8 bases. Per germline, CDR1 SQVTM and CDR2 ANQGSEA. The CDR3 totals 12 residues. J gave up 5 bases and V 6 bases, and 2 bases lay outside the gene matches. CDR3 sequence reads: CSVRGRTGELFF. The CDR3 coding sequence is TGCAGCGTACGCGGGAGGACCGGGGAGCTGTTTTTT.

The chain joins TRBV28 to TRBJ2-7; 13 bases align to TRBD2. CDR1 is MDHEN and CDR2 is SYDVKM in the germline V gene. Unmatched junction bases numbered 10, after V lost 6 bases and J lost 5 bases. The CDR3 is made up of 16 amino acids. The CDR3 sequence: CASRKGGTSGIHEQYF. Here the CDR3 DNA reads TGTGCCAGCAGAAAGGGGGGGACTAGCGGGATTCACGAGCAGTACTTC.